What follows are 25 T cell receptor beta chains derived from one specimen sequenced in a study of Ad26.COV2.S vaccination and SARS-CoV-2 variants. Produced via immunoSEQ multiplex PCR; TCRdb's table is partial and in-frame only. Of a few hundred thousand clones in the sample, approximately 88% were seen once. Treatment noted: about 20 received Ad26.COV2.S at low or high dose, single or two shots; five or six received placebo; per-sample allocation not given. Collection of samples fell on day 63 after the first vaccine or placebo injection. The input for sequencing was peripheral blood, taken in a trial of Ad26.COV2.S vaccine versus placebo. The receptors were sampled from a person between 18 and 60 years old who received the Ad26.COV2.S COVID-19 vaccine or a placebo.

The CDR3 spells CASSPDPGGSGNTIYF. For the CDR3, the DNA is TGTGCCAGCAGCCCCGACCCGGGAGGCTCTGGAAACACCATATATTTT. The chain is built from TRBV7-2 and TRBJ1-3, with D hard to call. V lost 5 bases to trimming and J lost 0 bases, with 14 bases between them. Germline CDR1 reads SGHTA; CDR2 reads FQGNSA. There are 16 residues in the CDR3. The full variable domain, with the rest looked up from reference TRBV7-2 and TRBJ1-3, is GAGVSQSPSNKVTEKGKDVELRCDPISGHTALYWYRQSLGQGLEFLIYFQGNSAPDKSGLPSDRFSAERTGGSVSTLTIQRTQQEDSAVYLCASSPDPGGSGNTIYFGEGSWLTVV.

CDR3 protein: CASSLTTGGDTGELFF. In DNA form, the CDR3 reads TGTGCCAGCAGCTTAACAACAGGGGGGGACACCGGGGAGCTGTTTTTT. This chain joins TRBV7-6 and TRBJ2-2, with D perhaps TRBD1 (8 bases). Looked up from germline, CDR1 is SGHVS and CDR2 is FNYEAQ. This CDR3 has 16 amino acids. Trimming shortened V by 2 bases and J by 3 bases, and 13 bases separated the two germline ends.

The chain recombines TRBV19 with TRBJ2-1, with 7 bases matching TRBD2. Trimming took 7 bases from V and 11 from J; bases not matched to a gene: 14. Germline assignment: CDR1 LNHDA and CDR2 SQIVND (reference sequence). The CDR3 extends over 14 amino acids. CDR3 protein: CASTKAGHHRQQFF. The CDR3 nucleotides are TGTGCCAGTACCAAAGCGGGGCACCATCGTCAGCAGTTCTTC. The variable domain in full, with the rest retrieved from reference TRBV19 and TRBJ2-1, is DGGITQSPKYLFRKEGQNVTLSCEQNLNHDAMYWYRQDPGQGLRLIYYSQIVNDFQKGDIAEGYSVSREKKESFPLTVTSAQKNPTAFYLCASTKAGHHRQQFFGPGTRLTVL.

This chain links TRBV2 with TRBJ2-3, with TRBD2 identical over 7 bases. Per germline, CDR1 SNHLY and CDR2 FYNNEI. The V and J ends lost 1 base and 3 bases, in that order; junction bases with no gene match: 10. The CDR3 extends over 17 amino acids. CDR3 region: CASSEEGRGSFTDTQYF. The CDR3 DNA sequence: TGTGCCAGCAGTGAAGAGGGGCGGGGGTCATTTACAGATACGCAGTATTTT.

The CDR3 here is CSVAPTGLDTGELFF. In DNA, the CDR3 is TGCAGCGTTGCCCCGACAGGATTGGACACCGGGGAGCTGTTTTTT. The chain has TRBV29-1 and TRBJ2-2, with D perhaps TRBD1 (6 bases). Trimming stripped 4 bases from V and 3 bases from J, with 15 bases between. The CDR3 is made up of 15 amino acids. Looked up from germline, CDR1 is SQVTM and CDR2 is ANQGSEA.

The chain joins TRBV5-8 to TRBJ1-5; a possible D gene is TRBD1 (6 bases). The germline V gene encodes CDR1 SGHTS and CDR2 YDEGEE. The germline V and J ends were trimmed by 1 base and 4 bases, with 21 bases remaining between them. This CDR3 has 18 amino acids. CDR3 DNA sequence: TGTGCCAGCAGCTTGCGCACAGGGTGGGAGGGGGATAATCAGCCCCAGCATTTT. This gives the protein CASSLRTGWEGDNQPQHF. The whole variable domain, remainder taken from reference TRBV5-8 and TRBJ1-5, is EAGVTQSPTHLIKTRGQQATLRCSPISGHTSVYWYQQALGLGLQFLLWYDEGEERNRGNFPPRFSGRQFPNYSSELNVNALELEDSALYLCASSLRTGWEGDNQPQHFGDGTRLSIL.

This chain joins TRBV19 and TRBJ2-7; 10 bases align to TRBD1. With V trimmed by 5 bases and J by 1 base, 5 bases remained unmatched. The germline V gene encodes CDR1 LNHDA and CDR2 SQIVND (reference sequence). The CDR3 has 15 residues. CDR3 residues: CASSVRDRGSYEQYF. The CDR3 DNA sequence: TGTGCCAGTAGTGTCCGGGACAGGGGTTCCTACGAGCAGTACTTC.

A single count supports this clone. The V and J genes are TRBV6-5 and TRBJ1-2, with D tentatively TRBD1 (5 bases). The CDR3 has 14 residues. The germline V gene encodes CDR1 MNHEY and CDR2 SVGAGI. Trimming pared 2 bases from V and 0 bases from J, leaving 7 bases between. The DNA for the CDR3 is TGTGCCAGCAGTTACGGGGCCCCTAACTATGGCTACACCTTC. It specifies CASSYGAPNYGYTF.

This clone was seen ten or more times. CDR3 region: CASRAGTSGGYNEQFF. The CDR3 DNA follows: TGCGCCAGCAGAGCCGGGACTAGCGGGGGATACAATGAGCAGTTCTTC. The chain has TRBV10-2 and TRBJ2-1; 14 nucleotides agree with TRBD2. V gave up 6 bases and J gave up 4 bases; unmatched junction bases: 5. Germline V gene data show CDR1 as WSHSY and CDR2 as SAAADI. The CDR3 spans 16 residues.

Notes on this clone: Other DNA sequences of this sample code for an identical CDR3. This CDR3 is CASSVEGGEQYF. CDR3 DNA: TGTGCCAGCAGCGTGGAAGGGGGAGAGCAGTACTTC. The chain is built from TRBV9 and TRBJ2-7, with D tentatively TRBD1 (6 bases). With 2 bases removed from V and 7 bases from J, the gap between germline ends came to 10 bases. Germline CDR1 and CDR2: SGDLS and YYNGEE. The CDR3 is 12 residues long.

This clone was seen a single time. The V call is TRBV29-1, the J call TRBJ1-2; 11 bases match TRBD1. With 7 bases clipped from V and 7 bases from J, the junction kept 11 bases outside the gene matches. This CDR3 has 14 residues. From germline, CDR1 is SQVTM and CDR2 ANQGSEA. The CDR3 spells CSAFRDRGKVGYTF. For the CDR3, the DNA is TGCAGCGCTTTTCGGGACAGGGGGAAGGTTGGCTACACCTTC.

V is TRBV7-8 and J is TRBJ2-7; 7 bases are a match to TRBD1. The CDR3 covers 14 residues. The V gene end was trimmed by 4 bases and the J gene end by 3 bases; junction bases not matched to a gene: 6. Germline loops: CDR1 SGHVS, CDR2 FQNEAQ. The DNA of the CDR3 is TGTGCCAGCAGCTCGTCTAACAGGGGCTACGAGCAGTACTTC. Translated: CASSSSNRGYEQYF.

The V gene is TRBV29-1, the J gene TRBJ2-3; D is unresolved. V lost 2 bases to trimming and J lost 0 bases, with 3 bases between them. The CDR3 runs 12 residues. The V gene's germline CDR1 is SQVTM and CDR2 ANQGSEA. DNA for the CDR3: TGCAGCGTTGAAATCAGCACAGATACGCAGTATTTT. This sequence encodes CSVEISTDTQYF.

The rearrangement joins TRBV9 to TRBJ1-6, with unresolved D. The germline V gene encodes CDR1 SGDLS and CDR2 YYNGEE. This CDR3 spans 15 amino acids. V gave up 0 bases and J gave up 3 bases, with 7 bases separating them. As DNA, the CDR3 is TGTGCCAGCAGCGTAGCCTGGGGCTATAATTCACCCCTCCACTTT. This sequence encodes CASSVAWGYNSPLHF.

CDR3 sequence reads: CASKPGGNSPLHF. The CDR3 DNA reads TGTGCCAGCAAACCGGGGGGTAATTCACCCCTCCACTTT. V gene TRBV28 combines with J gene TRBJ1-6, with D perhaps TRBD1 (5 bases). Germline V gene data show CDR1 as MDHEN and CDR2 as SYDVKM. Trimming took off 7 bases at V and 6 bases at J, with 10 bases between the two ends. CDR3 length: 13 amino acids.

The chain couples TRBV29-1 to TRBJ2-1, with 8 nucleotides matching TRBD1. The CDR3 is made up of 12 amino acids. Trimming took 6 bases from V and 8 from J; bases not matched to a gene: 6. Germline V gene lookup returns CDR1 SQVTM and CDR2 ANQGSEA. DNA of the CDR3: TGCAGCGTCCAGGGGGCCGGCGATGAGCAGTTCTTC. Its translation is CSVQGAGDEQFF.

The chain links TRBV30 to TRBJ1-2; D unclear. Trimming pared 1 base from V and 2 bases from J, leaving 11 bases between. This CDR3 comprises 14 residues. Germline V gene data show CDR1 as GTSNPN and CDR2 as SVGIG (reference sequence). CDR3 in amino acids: CAWSATRMNYGYTF. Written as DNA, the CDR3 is TGTGCCTGGAGTGCCACCCGTATGAACTATGGCTACACCTTC.

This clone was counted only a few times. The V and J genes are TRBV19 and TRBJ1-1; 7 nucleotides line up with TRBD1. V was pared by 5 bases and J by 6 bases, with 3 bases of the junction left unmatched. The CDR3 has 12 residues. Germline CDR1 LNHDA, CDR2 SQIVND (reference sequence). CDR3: CASSWQGAEAFF. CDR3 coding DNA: TGTGCCAGTAGTTGGCAGGGGGCTGAAGCTTTCTTT.

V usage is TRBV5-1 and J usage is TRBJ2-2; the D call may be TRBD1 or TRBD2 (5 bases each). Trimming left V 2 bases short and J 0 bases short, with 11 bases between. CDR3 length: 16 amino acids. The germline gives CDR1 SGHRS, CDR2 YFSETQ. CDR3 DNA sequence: TGCGCCAGCAGCTTTGAGGGGCGATCGAACACCGGGGAGCTGTTTTTT. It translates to CASSFEGRSNTGELFF.

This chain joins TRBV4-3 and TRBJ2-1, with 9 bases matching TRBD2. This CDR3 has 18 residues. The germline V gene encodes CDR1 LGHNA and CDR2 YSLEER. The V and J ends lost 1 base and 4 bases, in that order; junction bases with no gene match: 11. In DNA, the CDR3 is TGCGCCAGCAGCCAAGGGATAGTAATAGCGGGGGATTACAATGAGCAGTTCTTC. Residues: CASSQGIVIAGDYNEQFF.

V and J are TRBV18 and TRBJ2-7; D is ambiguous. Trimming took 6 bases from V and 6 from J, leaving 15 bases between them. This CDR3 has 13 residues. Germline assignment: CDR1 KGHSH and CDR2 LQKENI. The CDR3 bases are TGTGCCAGCTCCCCCGATTGGGAAGGCGAGCAGTACTTC. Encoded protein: CASSPDWEGEQYF.

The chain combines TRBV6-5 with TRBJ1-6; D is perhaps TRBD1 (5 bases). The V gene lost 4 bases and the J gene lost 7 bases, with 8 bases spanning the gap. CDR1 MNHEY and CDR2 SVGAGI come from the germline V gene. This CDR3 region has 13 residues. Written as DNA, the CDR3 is TGTGCCAGCAGTTCACACAGGAATTCACCCCTCCACTTT. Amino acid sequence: CASSSHRNSPLHF.

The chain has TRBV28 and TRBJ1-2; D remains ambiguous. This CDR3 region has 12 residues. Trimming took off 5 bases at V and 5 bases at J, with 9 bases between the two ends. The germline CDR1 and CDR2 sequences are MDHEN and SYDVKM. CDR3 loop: CASSPRTYGYTF. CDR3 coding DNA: TGTGCCAGCAGTCCTCGTACATATGGCTACACCTTC.

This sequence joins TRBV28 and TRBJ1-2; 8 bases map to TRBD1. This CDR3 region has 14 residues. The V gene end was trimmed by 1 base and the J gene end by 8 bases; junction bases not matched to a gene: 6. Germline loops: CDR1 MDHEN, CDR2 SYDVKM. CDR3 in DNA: TGTGCCAGCAGTTTATCAGACAGGGGTGGCGGCTACACCTTC. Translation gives CASSLSDRGGGYTF.

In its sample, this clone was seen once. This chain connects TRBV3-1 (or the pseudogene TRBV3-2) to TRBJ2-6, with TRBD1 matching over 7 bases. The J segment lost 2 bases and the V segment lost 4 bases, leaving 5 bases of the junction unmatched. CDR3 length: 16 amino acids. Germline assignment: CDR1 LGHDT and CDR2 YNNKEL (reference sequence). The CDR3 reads CASSRDRVAGANVLTF. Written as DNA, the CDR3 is TGTGCCAGCAGCCGAGACAGGGTTGCTGGGGCCAACGTCCTGACTTTC.